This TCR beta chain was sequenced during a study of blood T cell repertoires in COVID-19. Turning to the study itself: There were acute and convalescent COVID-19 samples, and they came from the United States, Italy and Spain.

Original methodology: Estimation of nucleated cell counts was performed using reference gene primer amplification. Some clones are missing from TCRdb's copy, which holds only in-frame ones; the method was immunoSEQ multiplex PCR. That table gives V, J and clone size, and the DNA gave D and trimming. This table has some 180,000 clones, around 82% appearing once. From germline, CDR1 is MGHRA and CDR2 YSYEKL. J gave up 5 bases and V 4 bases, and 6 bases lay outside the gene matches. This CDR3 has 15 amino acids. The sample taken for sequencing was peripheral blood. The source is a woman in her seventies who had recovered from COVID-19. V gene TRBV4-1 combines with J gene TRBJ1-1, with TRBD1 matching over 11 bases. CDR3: CASSPGTGGRTEAFF. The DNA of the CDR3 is TGCGCCAGCAGCCCCGGGACAGGGGGTCGGACTGAAGCTTTCTTT.